This paragraph covers one T cell receptor (beta chain) sequence. The CDR3 runs to 15 residues. CDR1 is MNHEY, CDR2 SMNVEV, per germline (reference sequence). Trimming cost V 6 bases and J 0 bases; bases outside gene matches: 8. This sample was included in a study of blood T cell repertoires in COVID-19. Study in general: COVID-19 samples, acute and convalescent, were from the United States, Italy and Spain. From T cells, B-cell-depleted T cells, or PBMCs came the material, which was cDNA or gDNA.

TCRdb keeps only in-frame clones here, not all; method: immunoSEQ multiplex PCR. The table has roughly 230,000 clones, approximately 82% seen once; the top ten hold roughly 8.7%. The sample comprised peripheral blood. This chain connects TRBV27 to TRBJ2-7; 7 nucleotides agree with TRBD1. The receptor's source is a man aged 35 to 55 with active or convalescent COVID-19. The CDR3 is CASRRDRESSYEQYF. CDR3 coding DNA: TGTGCCAGCAGACGTGACAGGGAGAGCTCCTACGAGCAGTACTTC.